This TCR beta chain derives from a study of human T cells and chemical hapten exposure. Time point: pre-sensitization, week 0. Indicated treatment: therapeutic diphenylcyclopropenone sensitization with weekly scalp DPC. Donors, patients with alopecia ranging from 18 to 70 years old and judged suitable for DPC, provided samples. Overall study results and limits: The study found that DPC sensitization did not change TCRs above 1 in 1000 frequency.

CDR3 length equals 16 residues. V lost 3 bases to trimming and J lost 0 bases, with 14 bases between them. CDR1 and CDR2 from the germline V gene are KGHSH and LQKENI. This clonotype was detected only a few times. The antigen is not known. Within the library, unique molecular identifiers were attached to each individual cDNA molecule. TCRdb ran MiXCR on the RACE reads and lists one entry per CDR3 protein. The sample shows fewer than 350,000 distinct CDR3 sequences, around 7.7% of them seen only once. The chain recombines TRBV18 with TRBJ2-5; no definite D call. The clonotype was recovered from a man younger than 35 with alopecia areata. Some clones in this sample may be carry-over from other donors' samples. Sequences were derived from whole blood, sampled in connection with sensitization to the hapten diphenylcyclopropenone (DPC). Here the CDR3 DNA reads TGTGCCAGCTCACCCCTCTCGGGTACTTACCAAGAGACCCAGTACTTC. As protein: CASSPLSGTYQETQYF.